Below are 27 T cell receptor beta chains sequenced from a single sample in a study of vaccination effects on CD4 cells after COVID-19. Clones were read by immunoSEQ multiplex PCR, and TCRdb kept only the in-frame ones, dropping some. The table lists fewer than 85,000 clones, around 76% of them singletons, with about 10% in the top ten. Antigens of these TCRs are unknown. Within the ViraFEST assay, antigen-specific CD4+ T cells underwent expansion with viral peptide pools prior to sequencing. Investigators separated out CD4+ T cells once about eleven days of culture had passed. Vaccinated participants had no history of SARS-CoV-2 infection and tested negative for nucleocapsid antibodies. This specimen consisted of CD4+ T cells from PBMCs cultured with SARS-CoV-2 spike peptides, obtained before COVID-19 vaccination. All receptors derive from a human donor who received a COVID-19 vaccine.

This clone was observed a few times. The rearrangement links TRBV5-4 to TRBJ1-6; D is unclear. Per germline, CDR1 SGHNT and CDR2 YYREEE (reference sequence). Trimming shortened V by 0 bases and J by 10 bases, and 11 bases separated the two germline ends. The CDR3 has 14 amino acids. The CDR3 sequence is CASSLDLGGSPLHF. As DNA, the CDR3 is TGTGCCAGCAGCTTGGATTTAGGAGGATCACCCCTCCACTTT. The full variable domain, completed using reference TRBV5-4 and TRBJ1-6, is ETGVTQSPTHLIKTRGQQVTLRCSSQSGHNTVSWYQQALGQGPQFIFQYYREEENGRGNFPPRFSGLQFPNYSSELNVNALELDDSALYLCASSLDLGGSPLHFGNGTRLTVT.

The chain recombines TRBV7-8 with TRBJ1-5; D gene ambiguous. Germline V lookup: CDR1 SGHVS, CDR2 FQNEAQ. V lost 6 bases and J lost 3, with 9 bases in between. CDR3 length: 13 residues. The CDR3 loop reads CASSGSFNQPQHF. As DNA, the CDR3 is TGTGCCAGCAGTGGCAGCTTCAATCAGCCCCAGCATTTT. The entire variable domain, with the rest obtained from reference TRBV7-8 and TRBJ1-5, is as follows: GAGVSQSPRYKVAKRGQDVALRCDPISGHVSLFWYQQALGQGPEFLTYFQNEAQLDKSGLPSDRFFAERPEGSVSTLKIQRTQQEDSAVYLCASSGSFNQPQHFGDGTRLSIL.

V and J are TRBV6-6 and TRBJ2-1; the match to TRBD1 covers 8 bases. V dropped 1 base and J dropped 2; count of bases not matched to a gene: 1. The CDR3 covers 15 residues. Per the germline V gene, CDR1 is MNHNY and CDR2 is SVGAGI (reference sequence). The CDR3 here is CASSYWGQAYNEQFF. Here the CDR3 DNA reads TGTGCCAGCAGTTACTGGGGACAGGCCTACAATGAGCAGTTCTTC.

This chain uses TRBV24-1 with TRBJ2-3; 7 nucleotides match TRBD1. Germline-derived CDR1 and CDR2 are KGHDR and SFDVKD. The CDR3 spans 15 residues. V dropped 3 bases and J dropped 6; count of bases not matched to a gene: 8. CDR3 sequence reads: CATSDPRGPGDTQYF. DNA for the CDR3: TGTGCCACCAGTGATCCTAGGGGGCCTGGGGATACGCAGTATTTT.

The chain is built from TRBV24-1 and TRBJ1-2, with D hard to call. CDR3 length: 14 amino acids. Germline CDR1 KGHDR, CDR2 SFDVKD. The V gene lost 2 bases and the J gene lost 5 bases, with 11 bases spanning the gap. Written as DNA, the CDR3 is TGTGCCACCAGTGATTCGCGCGGTCCTTATGGCTACACCTTC. Amino acid sequence: CATSDSRGPYGYTF.

A few counts support this clone. The rearrangement uses TRBV2 and TRBJ1-5; 8 bases are shared with TRBD1. Germline CDR1 and CDR2: SNHLY and FYNNEI. With V trimmed by 5 bases and J by 6 bases, 6 bases remained unmatched. The CDR3 is made up of 14 amino acids. In nucleotides, the CDR3 is TGTGCCAGCAGTCGACAGGGGCAGGGTCAGCCCCAGCATTTT. This codes for CASSRQGQGQPQHF.

This chain joins TRBV5-6 and TRBJ1-5; possibly TRBD1 for D (5 bases). Deletions cut 4 bases from V and 0 bases from J, with 8 bases between. Germline CDR1 SGHDT, CDR2 YYEEEE. The CDR3 has 14 amino acids. CDR3 protein: CASSLTDSNQPQHF. The CDR3 DNA is TGTGCCAGCAGCCTGACAGATAGCAATCAGCCCCAGCATTTT.

The V call is TRBV19, the J call TRBJ1-3; D call uncertain. The CDR3 has 14 amino acids. Germline V lookup: CDR1 LNHDA, CDR2 SQIVND (reference sequence). Deletions cut 6 bases from V and 7 bases from J, with 16 bases between. CDR3 amino acids: CASRPPARRNTIYF. DNA of the CDR3: TGTGCCAGTAGACCGCCCGCGAGAAGGAACACCATATATTTT.

The V call is TRBV30, the J call TRBJ1-1; the D is unclear. Germline V lookup: CDR1 GTSNPN, CDR2 SVGIG (reference sequence). The ends were cut back, 4 bases at V and 1 base at J, with 10 bases in the middle. The CDR3 length is 13 residues. The CDR3 sequence is CAWTKEGNTEAFF. For the CDR3, the DNA is TGTGCCTGGACCAAGGAAGGGAACACTGAAGCTTTCTTT.

The CDR3 DNA sequence: TGCGCCAGCAGCCCAGACAGGGTGGCCTATGGCTACACCTTC. Its translation: CASSPDRVAYGYTF. The chain carries TRBV5-1 and TRBJ1-2; TRBD1 matches 7 bases. CDR1 is SGHRS and CDR2 is YFSETQ in the germline V gene. J was trimmed by 4 bases and V by 4 bases; bases with no gene match: 7. The CDR3 runs 14 residues.

This clone was counted only a few times. The chain combines TRBV18 with TRBJ1-1; D call uncertain. CDR3 size: 13 residues. The germline gives CDR1 KGHSH, CDR2 LQKENI. The V end was cut by 4 bases, the J end by 3 bases, with 9 bases between. The CDR3 DNA follows: TGTGCCAGCTCACGAGGGAGGGACACTGAAGCTTTCTTT. Its translation is CASSRGRDTEAFF.

The rearrangement uses TRBV18 and TRBJ2-5; 9 bases agree with TRBD1. Germline-derived CDR1 and CDR2 are KGHSH and LQKENI. The CDR3 loop spans 16 amino acids. V was clipped by 3 bases and J by 1 base; unmatched bases: 6. The CDR3 DNA sequence: TGTGCCAGCTCACCTTACAGGGGACAGGGCCAAGAGACCCAGTACTTC. Residues: CASSPYRGQGQETQYF.

This chain connects TRBV19 to TRBJ1-5; D might be TRBD1 (6 bases). Trimming cost V 3 bases and J 0 bases, with 9 bases left between them. The CDR3 is 15 residues long. CDR1 and CDR2 (germline): LNHDA, SQIVND (reference sequence). This CDR3 reads CASSMRGNSNQPQHF. The CDR3 bases are TGTGCCAGTAGTATGAGGGGGAATAGCAATCAGCCCCAGCATTTT.

The rearrangement joins TRBV7-2 to TRBJ2-5; D not certain. Trimming took off 7 bases at V and 5 bases at J, with 20 bases between the two ends. Germline V gene sequence: CDR1 SGHTA, CDR2 FQGNSA. The CDR3 is 15 amino acids. The CDR3 nucleotides read TGTGCCAGCAACCTAGACATCTCCGGTGGTGAGACCCAGTACTTC. Translated, it gives CASNLDISGGETQYF.

In this sample, this clone turned up a few times. The chain carries TRBV6-1 and TRBJ1-6; D not certain. This CDR3 is 13 amino acids long. V lost 1 base to trimming and J lost 8 bases, with 6 bases between them. The germline V gene has CDR1 MNHNS and CDR2 SASEGT. Here the CDR3 reads CASSEVDYSPLHF. The CDR3 DNA reads TGTGCCAGCAGTGAAGTTGACTATTCACCCCTCCACTTT.

The V gene is TRBV9, the J gene TRBJ1-2; 7 bases align to TRBD1. There are 15 residues in the CDR3. With 0 bases clipped from V and 7 bases from J, the junction kept 9 bases outside the gene matches. Germline V gene data show CDR1 as SGDLS and CDR2 as YYNGEE. The CDR3, as DNA: TGTGCCAGCAGCGTAGAAACAGGGGCGCCGGGTGGCTACACCTTC. Translating it yields CASSVETGAPGGYTF.

This clone was counted once. J is TRBJ2-2 and V is TRBV7-9, with 12 bases lining up with TRBD1. The CDR3 has 17 residues. Per germline, CDR1 SEHNR and CDR2 FQNEAQ (reference sequence). The J segment lost 3 bases and the V segment lost 5 bases, leaving 7 bases of the junction unmatched. In DNA, the CDR3 is TGTGCCAGCAGCCGCCAGGGACAGGGGGCGTACACCGGGGAGCTGTTTTTT. Translating gives CASSRQGQGAYTGELFF.

The chain couples TRBV2 to TRBJ1-1; the D gene is possibly TRBD1 (6 bases). CDR3 size: 14 residues. Germline assignment: CDR1 SNHLY and CDR2 FYNNEI. V dropped 7 bases and J dropped 1 base, with 13 bases sitting between them. The CDR3 is CASNPGTRNTEAFF. For the CDR3, the DNA is TGTGCCAGCAATCCCGGGACAAGGAACACTGAAGCTTTCTTT.

This clone was observed a single time. V gene TRBV5-1 combines with J gene TRBJ1-4; 8 positions agree with TRBD1. V was pared by 1 base and J by 4 bases, with 6 bases of the junction left unmatched. Germline V gene sequence: CDR1 SGHRS, CDR2 YFSETQ. The CDR3 contains 16 residues. The CDR3 region is CASSLRQGLSNEKLFF. The CDR3 nucleotides are TGCGCCAGCAGCTTGAGACAGGGGTTAAGTAATGAAAAACTGTTTTTT.

This chain connects TRBV24-1 to TRBJ2-2, with 9 positions matching TRBD1. Germline V CDR1 and CDR2: KGHDR, SFDVKD. The CDR3 consists of 13 residues. V lost 9 bases to trimming and J lost 4 bases; unmatched junction nucleotides: 2. The CDR3 loop reads CATGQGTTGELFF. The CDR3 DNA follows: TGTGCCACCGGACAGGGGACCACCGGGGAGCTGTTTTTT.

As DNA, the CDR3 is TGTGCCAGCAGCTTCTATGTATCCGGGGGCACTAATGAAAAACTGTTTTTT. Translating it yields CASSFYVSGGTNEKLFF. The genes are TRBV5-5 and TRBJ1-4, with D perhaps matching TRBD1 (6 bases). Trimming stripped 2 bases from V and 2 bases from J, with 16 bases between. The CDR3 consists of 17 residues. The germline V gene has CDR1 SGHKS and CDR2 YYEKEE (reference sequence).

This clone was detected only once. The J gene is TRBJ2-3, the V gene TRBV3-1 (or the pseudogene TRBV3-2), with D possibly being TRBD1 or TRBD2 (5 bases each). V dropped 1 base and J dropped 0 bases, with 11 bases sitting between them. This CDR3 is 16 amino acids long. Germline values: CDR1 LGHDT, CDR2 YNNKEL (reference sequence). This CDR3 is CASSQAGASSTDTQYF. CDR3 in DNA: TGTGCCAGCAGCCAAGCCGGGGCCTCTAGCACAGATACGCAGTATTTT.

The chain is built from TRBV28 and TRBJ2-5; D may be TRBD2 (6 bases). The V gene's germline CDR1 is MDHEN and CDR2 SYDVKM. Trimming pared 2 bases from V and 4 bases from J, leaving 14 bases between. The CDR3 runs 15 residues. CDR3 in DNA: TGTGCCAGCAGTTTAGCGGGGATCGGGCGAGAGACCCAGTACTTC. Translating gives CASSLAGIGRETQYF.

The rearrangement uses TRBV6-5 and TRBJ1-5; the D gene is possibly TRBD1 (5 bases). V shed 0 bases and J shed 2 bases, with 8 bases lying between them. There are 15 residues in the CDR3. The V gene's germline CDR1 is MNHEY and CDR2 SVGAGI. In nucleotides, the CDR3 is TGTGCCAGCAGTTACTCGACGACAGGCAATCAGCCCCAGCATTTT. Encoded protein: CASSYSTTGNQPQHF.

Only a few counts were recorded for this clone. The V and J genes are TRBV5-1 and TRBJ2-2, with D uncertain. The length of the CDR3 is 15 residues. Germline assignment: CDR1 SGHRS and CDR2 YFSETQ. Trimming shortened V by 4 bases and J by 6 bases, and 16 bases separated the two germline ends. CDR3 in DNA: TGCGCCAGCAGCCGTTCCCGGGTTAGTCCCGGGGAGCTGTTTTTT. It codes for CASSRSRVSPGELFF.

This clone has only one observation. The CDR3 DNA follows: TGTGCCAGCAGTTTCATAGCGGGGTCTGAGCAGTTCTTC. This gives the protein CASSFIAGSEQFF. The chain carries TRBV27 and TRBJ2-1, with 8 bases aligning to TRBD2. V gave up 3 bases and J gave up 9 bases; unmatched junction bases: 4. The CDR3 has 13 amino acids. Germline V gene sequence: CDR1 MNHEY, CDR2 SMNVEV (reference sequence).

The V and J genes are TRBV27 and TRBJ2-1; 10 bases map to TRBD2. This CDR3 is built from 17 residues. The germline V gene has CDR1 MNHEY and CDR2 SMNVEV (reference sequence). V dropped 3 bases and J dropped 1; count of bases not matched to a gene: 6. In DNA form, the CDR3 reads TGTGCCAGCAGTTTTAGCGGGGGGACCTTATCCTACAATGAGCAGTTCTTC. Its translation is CASSFSGGTLSYNEQFF.